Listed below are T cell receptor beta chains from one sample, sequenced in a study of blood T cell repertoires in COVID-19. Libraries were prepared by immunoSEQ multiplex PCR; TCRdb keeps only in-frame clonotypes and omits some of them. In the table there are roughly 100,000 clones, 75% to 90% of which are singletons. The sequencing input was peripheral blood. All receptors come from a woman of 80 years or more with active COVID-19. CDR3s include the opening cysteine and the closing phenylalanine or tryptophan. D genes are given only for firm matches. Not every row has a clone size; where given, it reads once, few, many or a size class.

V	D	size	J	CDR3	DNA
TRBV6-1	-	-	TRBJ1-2	CASSEGSYGYTF	TGTGCCAGCAGTGAAGGCAGCTATGGCTACACCTTC
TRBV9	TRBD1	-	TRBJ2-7	CASSPRQGASYEQYF	TGTGCCAGCAGCCCCCGACAGGGGGCCTCCTACGAGCAGTACTTC
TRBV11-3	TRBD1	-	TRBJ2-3	CASSLAGTVNTDTQYF	TGTGCCAGCAGCTTAGCCGGGACAGTTAACACAGATACGCAGTATTTT
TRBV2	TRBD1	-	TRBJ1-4	CASMGRGPEKLFF	TGTGCCAGCATGGGCAGGGGGCCTGAAAAACTGTTTTTT
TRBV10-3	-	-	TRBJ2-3	CAISESWGGSDTQYF	TGTGCCATCAGTGAGTCGTGGGGGGGCTCAGATACGCAGTATTTT
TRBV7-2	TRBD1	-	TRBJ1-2	CASSPLGTGSGGYTF	TGTGCCAGCAGCCCCCTTGGGACAGGGAGTGGCGGCTACACCTTC
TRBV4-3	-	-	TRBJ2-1	CASSQGLNYNEQFF	TGCGCCAGCAGCCAAGGACTCAATTACAATGAGCAGTTCTTC
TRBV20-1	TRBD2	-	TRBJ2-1	CSASRGTSGMTEQFF	TGCAGTGCTAGTAGGGGGACTAGCGGGATGACTGAGCAGTTCTTC
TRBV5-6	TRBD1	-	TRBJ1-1	CASSLQTGGTLNTEAFF	TGTGCCAGCAGCTTGCAGACAGGGGGTACTCTGAACACTGAAGCTTTCTTT
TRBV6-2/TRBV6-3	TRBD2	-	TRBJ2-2	CASSYGRTSGRGTDGELFF	TGTGCCAGCAGTTACGGGAGGACTAGCGGGAGGGGAACAGACGGGGAGCTGTTTTTT
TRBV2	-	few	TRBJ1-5	CASSEGSSNQPQHF	TGTGCCAGCAGTGAGGGCAGTAGCAATCAGCCCCAGCATTTT